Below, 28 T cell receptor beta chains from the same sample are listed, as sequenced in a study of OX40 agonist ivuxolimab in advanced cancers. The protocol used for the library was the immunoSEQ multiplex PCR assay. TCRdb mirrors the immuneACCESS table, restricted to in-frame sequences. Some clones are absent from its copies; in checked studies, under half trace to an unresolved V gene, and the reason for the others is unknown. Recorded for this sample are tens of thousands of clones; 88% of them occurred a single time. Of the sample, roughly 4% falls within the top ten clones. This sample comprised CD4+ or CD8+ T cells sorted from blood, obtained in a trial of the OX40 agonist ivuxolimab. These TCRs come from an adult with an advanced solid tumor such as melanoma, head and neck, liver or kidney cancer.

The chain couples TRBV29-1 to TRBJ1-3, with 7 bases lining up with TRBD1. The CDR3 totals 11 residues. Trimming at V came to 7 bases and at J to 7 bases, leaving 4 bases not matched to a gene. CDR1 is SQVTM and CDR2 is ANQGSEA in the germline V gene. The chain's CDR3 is CSGDSRNTIYF. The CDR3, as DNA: TGCAGCGGGGACAGCCGCAACACCATATATTTT.

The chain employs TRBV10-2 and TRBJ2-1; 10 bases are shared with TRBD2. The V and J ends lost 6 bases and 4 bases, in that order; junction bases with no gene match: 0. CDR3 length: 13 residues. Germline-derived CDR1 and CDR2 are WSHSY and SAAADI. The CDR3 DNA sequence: TGCGCCAGCAGGGGACTAGCGTACAATGAGCAGTTCTTC. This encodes CASRGLAYNEQFF.

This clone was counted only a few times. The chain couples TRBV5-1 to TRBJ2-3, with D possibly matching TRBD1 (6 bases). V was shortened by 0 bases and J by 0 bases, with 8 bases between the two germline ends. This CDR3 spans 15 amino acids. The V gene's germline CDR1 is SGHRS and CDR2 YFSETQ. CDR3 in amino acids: CASSLVGASTDTQYF. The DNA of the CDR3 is TGCGCCAGCAGCTTGGTGGGGGCAAGCACAGATACGCAGTATTTT.

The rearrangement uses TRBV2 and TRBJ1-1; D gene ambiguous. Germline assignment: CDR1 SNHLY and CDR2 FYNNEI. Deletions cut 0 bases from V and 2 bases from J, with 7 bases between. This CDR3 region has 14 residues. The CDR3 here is CASSEAGYNTEAFF. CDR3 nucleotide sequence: TGTGCCAGCAGTGAAGCGGGATACAACACTGAAGCTTTCTTT.

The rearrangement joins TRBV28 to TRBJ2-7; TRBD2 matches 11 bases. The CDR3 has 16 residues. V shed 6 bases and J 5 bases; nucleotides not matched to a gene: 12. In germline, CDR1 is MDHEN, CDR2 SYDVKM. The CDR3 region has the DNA TGTGCCAGCAGCGGGTCTAGCGGGAGGATTCGCGACGAGCAGTACTTC. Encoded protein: CASSGSSGRIRDEQYF.

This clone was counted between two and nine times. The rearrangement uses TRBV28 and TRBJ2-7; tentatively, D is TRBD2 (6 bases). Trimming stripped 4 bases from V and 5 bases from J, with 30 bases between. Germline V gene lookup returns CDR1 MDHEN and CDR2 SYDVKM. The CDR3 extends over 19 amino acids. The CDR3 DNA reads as TGTGCCAGCAGTTCCCCCGTCAGATCCAGTGGAGGGCCGAGGAACGAGCAGTACTTC. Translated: CASSSPVRSSGGPRNEQYF.

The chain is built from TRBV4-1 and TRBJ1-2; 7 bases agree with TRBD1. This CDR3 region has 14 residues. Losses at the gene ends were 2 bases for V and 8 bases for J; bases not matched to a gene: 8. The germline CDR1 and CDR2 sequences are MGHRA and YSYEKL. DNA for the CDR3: TGCGCCAGCAGCCAATCCACAGGGGAGCGGGGCTACACCTTC. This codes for CASSQSTGERGYTF.

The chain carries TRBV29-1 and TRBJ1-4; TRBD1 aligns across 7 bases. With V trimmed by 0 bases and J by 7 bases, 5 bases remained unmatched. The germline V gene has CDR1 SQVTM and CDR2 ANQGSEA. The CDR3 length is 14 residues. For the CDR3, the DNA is TGCAGCGTTGAAGAGTGGGCAGGGGGTGAAAAACTGTTTTTT. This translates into CSVEEWAGGEKLFF.

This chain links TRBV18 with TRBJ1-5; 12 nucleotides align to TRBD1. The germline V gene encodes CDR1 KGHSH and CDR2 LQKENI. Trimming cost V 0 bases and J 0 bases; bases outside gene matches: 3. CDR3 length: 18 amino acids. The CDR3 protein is CASSPPGTGGFSNQPQHF. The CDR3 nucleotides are TGTGCCAGCTCACCACCGGGGACAGGGGGCTTTAGCAATCAGCCCCAGCATTTT.

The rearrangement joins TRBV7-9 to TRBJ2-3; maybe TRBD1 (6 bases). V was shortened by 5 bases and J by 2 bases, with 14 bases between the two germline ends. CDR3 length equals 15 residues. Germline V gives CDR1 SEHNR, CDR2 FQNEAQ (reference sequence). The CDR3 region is CASSPGDGHTDTQYF. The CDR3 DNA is TGTGCCAGCAGCCCAGGGGACGGACACACAGATACGCAGTATTTT.

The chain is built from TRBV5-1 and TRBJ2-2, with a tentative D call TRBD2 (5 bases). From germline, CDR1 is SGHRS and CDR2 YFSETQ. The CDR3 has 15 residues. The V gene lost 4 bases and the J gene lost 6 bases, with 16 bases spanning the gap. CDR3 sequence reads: CASSGRVEGPGELFF. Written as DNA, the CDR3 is TGCGCCAGCAGCGGCCGGGTTGAGGGCCCCGGGGAGCTGTTTTTT.

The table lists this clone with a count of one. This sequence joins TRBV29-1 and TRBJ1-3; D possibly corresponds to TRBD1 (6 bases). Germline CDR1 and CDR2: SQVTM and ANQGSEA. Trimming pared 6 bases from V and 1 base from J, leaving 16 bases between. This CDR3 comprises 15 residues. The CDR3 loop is CSVQPGHESGNTIYF. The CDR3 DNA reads TGCAGCGTCCAACCGGGACACGAGTCTGGAAACACCATATATTTT.

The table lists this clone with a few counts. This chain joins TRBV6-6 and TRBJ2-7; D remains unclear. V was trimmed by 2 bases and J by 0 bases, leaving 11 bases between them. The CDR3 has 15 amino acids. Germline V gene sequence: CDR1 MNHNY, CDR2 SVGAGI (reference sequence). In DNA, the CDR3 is TGTGCCAGCAGTTACCAGCTCCTGAGCTCCTACGAGCAGTACTTC. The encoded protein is CASSYQLLSSYEQYF.

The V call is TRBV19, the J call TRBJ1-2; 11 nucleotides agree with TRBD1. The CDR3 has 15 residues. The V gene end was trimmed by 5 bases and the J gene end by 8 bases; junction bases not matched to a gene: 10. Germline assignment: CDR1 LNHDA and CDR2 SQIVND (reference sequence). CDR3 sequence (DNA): TGTGCCAGTAGTTCGGCGGACAGGGGGCCTATCGGCTACACCTTC. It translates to CASSSADRGPIGYTF.

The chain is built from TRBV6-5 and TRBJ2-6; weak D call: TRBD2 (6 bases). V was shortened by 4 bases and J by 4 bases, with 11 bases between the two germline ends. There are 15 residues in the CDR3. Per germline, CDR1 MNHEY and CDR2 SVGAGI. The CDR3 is CASSLLAEGANVLTF. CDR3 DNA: TGTGCCAGCAGTTTACTAGCTGAGGGGGCCAACGTCCTGACTTTC.

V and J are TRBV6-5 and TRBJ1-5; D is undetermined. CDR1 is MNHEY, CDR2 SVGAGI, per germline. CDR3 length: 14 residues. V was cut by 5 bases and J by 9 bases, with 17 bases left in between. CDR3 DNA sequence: TGTGCCAGCAGTGAACAAATATTGGGCACGCCCCAGCATTTT. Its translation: CASSEQILGTPQHF.

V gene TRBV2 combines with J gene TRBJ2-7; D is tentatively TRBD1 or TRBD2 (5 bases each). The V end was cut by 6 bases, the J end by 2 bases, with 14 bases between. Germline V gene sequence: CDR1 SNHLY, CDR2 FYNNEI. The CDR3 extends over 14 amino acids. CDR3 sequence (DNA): TGTGCCAGCAGGGAGAGGGACCGAGCCTACGAGCAGTACTTC. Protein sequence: CASRERDRAYEQYF.

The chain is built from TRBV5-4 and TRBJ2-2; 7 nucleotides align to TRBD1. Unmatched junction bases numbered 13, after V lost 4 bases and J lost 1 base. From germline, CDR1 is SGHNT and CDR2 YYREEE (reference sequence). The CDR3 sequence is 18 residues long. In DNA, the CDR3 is TGTGCCAGCAGCACCCCCCAACGACAGGGCCGGAACACCGGGGAGCTGTTTTTT. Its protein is CASSTPQRQGRNTGELFF.

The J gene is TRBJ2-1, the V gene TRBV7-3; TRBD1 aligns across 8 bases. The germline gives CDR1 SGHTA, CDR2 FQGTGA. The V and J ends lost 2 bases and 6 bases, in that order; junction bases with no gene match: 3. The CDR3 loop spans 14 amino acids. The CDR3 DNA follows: TGTGCCAGCAGCTTACAGGGGGCAAGCAATGAGCAGTTCTTC. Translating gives CASSLQGASNEQFF.

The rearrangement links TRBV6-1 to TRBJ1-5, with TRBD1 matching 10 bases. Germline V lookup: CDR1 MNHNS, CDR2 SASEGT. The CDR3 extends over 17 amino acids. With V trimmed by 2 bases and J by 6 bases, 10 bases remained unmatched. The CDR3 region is CASSERSGTGAVQPQHF. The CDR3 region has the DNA TGTGCCAGCAGTGAAAGGTCTGGGACAGGGGCAGTTCAGCCCCAGCATTTT.

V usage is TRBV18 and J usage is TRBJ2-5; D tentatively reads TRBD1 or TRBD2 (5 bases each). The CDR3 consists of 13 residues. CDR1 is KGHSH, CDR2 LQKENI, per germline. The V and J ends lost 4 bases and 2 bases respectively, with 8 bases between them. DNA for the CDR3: TGTGCCAGCTCACGGGACCGACAAGAGACCCAGTACTTC. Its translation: CASSRDRQETQYF.

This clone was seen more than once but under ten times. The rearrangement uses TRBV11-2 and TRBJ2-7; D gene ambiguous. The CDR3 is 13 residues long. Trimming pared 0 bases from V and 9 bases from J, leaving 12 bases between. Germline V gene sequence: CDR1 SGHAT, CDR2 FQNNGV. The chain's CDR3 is CASSLDRTGGQYF. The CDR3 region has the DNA TGTGCCAGCAGCTTAGATAGGACCGGCGGGCAGTACTTC.

The CDR3 DNA sequence: TGTGCCAGCAGCGCCCTCCCGAGGTCGGAGCAGTTCTTC. It is translated as CASSALPRSEQFF. The chain couples TRBV9 to TRBJ2-1; D call uncertain. Germline V gene lookup returns CDR1 SGDLS and CDR2 YYNGEE. The CDR3 contains 13 residues. V was shortened by 3 bases and J by 10 bases, with 14 bases between the two germline ends.

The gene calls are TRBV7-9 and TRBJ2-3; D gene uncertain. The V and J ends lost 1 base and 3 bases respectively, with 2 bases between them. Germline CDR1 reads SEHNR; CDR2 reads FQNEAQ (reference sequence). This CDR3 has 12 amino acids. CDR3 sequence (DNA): TGTGCCAGCAGCTTAGGTACAGATACGCAGTATTTT. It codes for CASSLGTDTQYF.

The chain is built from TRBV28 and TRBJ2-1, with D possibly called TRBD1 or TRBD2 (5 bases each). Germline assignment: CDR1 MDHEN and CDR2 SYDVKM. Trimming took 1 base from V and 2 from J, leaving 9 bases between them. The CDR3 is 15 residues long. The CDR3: CASSLFTGPYNEQFF. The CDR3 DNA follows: TGTGCCAGCAGTTTATTCACGGGGCCCTACAATGAGCAGTTCTTC.

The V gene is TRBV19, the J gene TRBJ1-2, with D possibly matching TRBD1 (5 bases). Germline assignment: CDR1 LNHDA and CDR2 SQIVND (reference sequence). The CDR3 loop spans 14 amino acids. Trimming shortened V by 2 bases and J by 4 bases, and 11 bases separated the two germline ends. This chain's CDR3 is CASSITQGSYGYTF. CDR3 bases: TGTGCCAGTAGTATAACCCAGGGATCCTATGGCTACACCTTC.

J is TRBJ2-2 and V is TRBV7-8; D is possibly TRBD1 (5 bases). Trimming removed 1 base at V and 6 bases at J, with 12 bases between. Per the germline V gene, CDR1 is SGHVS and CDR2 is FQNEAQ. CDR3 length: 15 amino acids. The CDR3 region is CASSLGQGSPGELFF. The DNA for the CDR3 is TGTGCCAGCAGCTTAGGTCAGGGTAGTCCCGGGGAGCTGTTTTTT.

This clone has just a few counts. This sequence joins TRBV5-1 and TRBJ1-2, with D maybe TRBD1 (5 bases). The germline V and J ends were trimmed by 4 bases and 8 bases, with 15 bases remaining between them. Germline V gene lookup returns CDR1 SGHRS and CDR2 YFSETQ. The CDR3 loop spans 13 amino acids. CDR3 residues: CASSADSVGGYTF. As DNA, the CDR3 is TGCGCCAGCAGCGCTGACAGCGTGGGGGGCTACACCTTC.